Sequencing of this T cell receptor beta chain was carried out in a study of cytomegalovirus exposure and HLA in healthy donors. The PCR made use of 60 Vbeta and 13 Jbeta primers. Generated by immunoSEQ multiplex PCR, the TCRdb table keeps only in-frame clones and is missing some. The data show roughly 200,000 clones, around 80% seen once. Between the trimmed V and J ends, which lost 10 bases and 1 base, there was a span of 14 bases. This CDR3 contains 13 residues. The V gene's germline CDR1 is SGHRS and CDR2 YFSETQ. Sequences were obtained from PBMCs. The receptor comes from a woman aged 25 to 39 in good health and CMV-seropositive. The V and J genes are TRBV5-1 and TRBJ1-1; perhaps TRBD1 as D (5 bases). The CDR3 is CASGAGQNTEAFF. CDR3 coding DNA: TGCGCCTCCGGCGCAGGGCAGAACACTGAAGCTTTCTTT.